Listed below are T cell receptor delta chains from one sample, sequenced in a study of γδ T cells in repeated Plasmodium falciparum infection. TCRdb repeated clone calling on the multiplex PCR reads with CATT. The profile covers around 82,000 delta-chain clones, with 1.4% appearing a single time and about 10% taken by the ten largest. Material: gamma-delta T cells from blood. The origin of the receptors is a pool of human donors (malaria-infected and uninfected, not separated). Both conserved end residues are part of each CDR3.

CDR3 protein	CDR3 length	J gene	V gene
CALGEECSLGAPYTDKLIF	19	TRDJ1	TRDV1
CALASFFFTGGTTAQLFF	18	TRDJ2	TRDV1
CACDGLMTDKLIF	13	TRDJ1	TRDV2
CACDTDSWDTRQMFF	15	TRDJ3	TRDV2
CAIGESPIGGDTSTDKLIF	19	TRDJ1	TRDV1
CACDIVRYITGEQYTDKLIF	20	TRDJ1	TRDV2
CALGEPLYWGISLWDTRQMFF	21	TRDJ3	TRDV1
CAYMRVEAFLRFTGYGVYTDKLIF	24	TRDJ1	TRAV38-2/DV8
CALGELEVGDATDKLIF	17	TRDJ1	TRDV1
CACDVLGDTRQMFF	14	TRDJ3	TRDV2
CATTACLYFLHDKLIF	16	TRDJ1	TRDV3
CALGGYLPITGGYLPHSYTDKLIF	24	TRDJ1	TRDV1
CALGGLRTPSYTDKLIF	17	TRDJ1	TRDV1
CALGSLRWGIPYTDKLIF	18	TRDJ1	TRDV1
CACDAGGTSWDTRQMFF	17	TRDJ3	TRDV2
CACTYWGFPYTDKLIF	16	TRDJ1	TRDV2
CACDNVGIGTAQLFF	15	TRDJ2	TRDV2
CALGEKGLPREYWGTYTDKLIF	22	TRDJ1	TRDV1
CACDTLPSGTDKLIF	15	TRDJ1	TRDV2
CAFKISFYWGIRYTDKLIF	19	TRDJ1	TRDV3
CACDTLPYSGGIRGPDKLIF	20	TRDJ1	TRDV2
CALGECSSAMTWGSYTDKLIF	21	TRDJ1	TRDV1
CALGELAYTDKLIF	14	TRDJ1	TRDV1
CALGVQAPREGYASDKLIF	19	TRDJ1	TRDV1